The source of this T cell receptor beta chain is a study of lymphopenia after photon versus proton radiotherapy. The method was immunoSEQ multiplex PCR; TCRdb's version includes in-frame clones alone and lacks a portion of them. The profile covers 35,000 to 45,000 clones, with 85% to 90% appearing a single time and roughly 3% taken by the ten largest. This CDR3 comprises 18 residues. Germline loops: CDR1 MDHEN, CDR2 SYDVKM. Trimming left V 3 bases short and J 3 bases short, with 21 bases between. This material consisted of peripheral blood, taken from a patient treated with photon-based radiotherapy. The receptor comes from a man between 50 and 59 years old with gastric cancer. The rearrangement links TRBV28 to TRBJ1-5; tentative D call: TRBD1 (6 bases). CDR3 region: CASSFVDGGGGANQPQHF. Here the CDR3 DNA reads TGTGCCAGCAGTTTCGTCGACGGAGGCGGGGGGGCCAATCAGCCCCAGCATTTT.